This T cell receptor beta chain was captured by sequencing in a study of graft-versus-host responses after intestinal transplantation. The overall study: Among the recipients, all got anti-thymocyte globulin induction and then tacrolimus and steroids for 3 to 4 years. Study-level findings and limits: In recipient marrow, GvH clones were found, and some appeared first in ileum or blood. Levels of circulating GvH clones at their peak were associated with early post-transplant HvG declines.

About this clone: What it recognizes is unknown.

Germline V gene sequence: CDR1 SNHLY, CDR2 FYNNEI. V gave up 6 bases and J gave up 6 bases, with 9 bases separating them. The CDR3 consists of 12 residues. Assay: immunoSEQ multiplex PCR; the TCRdb copy retains only in-frame clones and omits some. The sample lists approximately 25,000 clones, around 80% occurring once. The sample in question was unstimulated CD8+ T cells sorted from spleen or lymph node cells, obtained before transplant. This TCR derives from a human donor who was the organ donor for an intestinal transplant. The chain uses TRBV2 and TRBJ2-1; the D gene is possibly TRBD2 (6 bases). The CDR3 coding sequence is TGTGCCAGCAGAGAACTAGCCAATGAGCAGTTCTTC. Its translation: CASRELANEQFF.